These 3 T cell receptor beta chains were sequenced from one sample in a study of T cell repertoires in cytomegalovirus infection. The antigens these receptors bind are not known. MiXCR, applied by TCRdb to the reads, yields one record per CDR3 protein. The data contain about a million distinct CDR3 sequences, more than 25% of them seen just once; the ten biggest clones take up over 12%. Sequencing was performed on cultured CD8+ T cells from PBMCs, taken from culture after CMV antigen stimulation. Receptors originate from a human donor in good health (CMV status not recorded). Some clones in this sample may be carry-over from other donors' samples.

This chain uses TRBV7-6 with TRBJ1-1; D ambiguous. The CDR3 spans 12 residues. Germline lookup yields CDR1 SGHVS and CDR2 FNYEAQ. Trimming shortened V by 8 bases and J by 2 bases, and 9 bases separated the two germline ends. CDR3 coding DNA: TGTGCCAGCTACTTGTTAAACACTGAAGCTTTCTTT. Encoded protein: CASYLLNTEAFF. Based on the CDR3 plus reference TRBV7-6 and TRBJ1-1, the full variable domain is GAGVSQSPRYKVTKRGQDVALRCDPISGHVSLYWYRQALGQGPEFLTYFNYEAQQDKSGLPNDRFSAERPEGSISTLTIQRTEQRDSAMYRCASYLLNTEAFFGQGTRLTVV.

CDR3: CASSPVEGYPYEQYF. DNA of the CDR3: TGTGCCAGCTCACCAGTGGAGGGCTATCCCTACGAGCAGTACTTC. The chain links TRBV18 to TRBJ2-7; the D gene is possibly TRBD2 (6 bases). Germline V gives CDR1 KGHSH, CDR2 LQKENI. CDR3 size: 15 residues. Trimming took 2 bases from V and 2 from J, leaving 13 bases between them.

Turning to this clonotype: A much more abundant neighbour one base away suggests this may be a read error. The conserved phenylalanine or tryptophan is not found at the CDR3 terminus, so this likely reflects a read error. The chain recombines TRBV7-6 with TRBJ2-1; the D gene is possibly TRBD1 (5 bases). Per germline, CDR1 SGHVS and CDR2 FNYEAQ. V lost 6 bases and J 7 bases, leaving 10 bases between the germline ends. This CDR3 region has 12 residues. This chain's CDR3 is CASSSKGNEQFS. The DNA of the CDR3 is TGTGCCAGCAGTTCAAAGGGGAATGAGCAGTTCTCC.